The 7 T cell receptor beta chains in this list originate from one sample, sequenced in a study of blood T cell repertoires in COVID-19. The repertoire was sequenced with immunoSEQ multiplex PCR; TCRdb's copy has only in-frame clones and lacks some. The sample includes a few hundred thousand clones, about 91% of them seen just once. The sequenced sample was peripheral blood. Receptors originate from a woman aged 45 to 65 with COVID-19, enrolled during active disease.

The chain combines TRBV5-1 with TRBJ2-1; 11 bases fit TRBD2. The CDR3 covers 15 residues. Losses at the gene ends were 3 bases for V and 7 bases for J; bases not matched to a gene: 6. CDR1 is SGHRS and CDR2 is YFSETQ in the germline V gene. The CDR3 sequence is CASSSLAGGPNEQFF. The CDR3 DNA is TGCGCCAGCAGCTCCCTAGCGGGGGGCCCTAATGAGCAGTTCTTC. The whole variable domain, remainder taken from reference TRBV5-1 and TRBJ2-1, is KAGVTQTPRYLIKTRGQQVTLSCSPISGHRSVSWYQQTPGQGLQFLFEYFSETQRNKGNFPGRFSGRQFSNSRSEMNVSTLELGDSALYLCASSSLAGGPNEQFFGPGTRLTVL.

The V and J genes are TRBV7-2 and TRBJ1-2; D unresolved. Deletions cut 4 bases from V and 9 bases from J, with 9 bases between. Per the germline V gene, CDR1 is SGHTA and CDR2 is FQGNSA. The CDR3 consists of 11 residues. The CDR3 region is CASSSGSRYTF. CDR3 bases: TGTGCCAGCAGCTCGGGAAGTCGCTACACCTTC. Supplemented by reference TRBV7-2 and TRBJ1-2, the full variable domain reads GAGVSQSPSNKVTEKGKDVELRCDPISGHTALYWYRQSLGQGLEFLIYFQGNSAPDKSGLPSDRFSAERTGGSVSTLTIQRTQQEDSAVYLCASSSGSRYTFGSGTRLTVV.

The V call is TRBV12-3 or TRBV12-4, the J call TRBJ2-7; 7 nucleotides match TRBD2. J was trimmed by 2 bases and V by 5 bases; bases with no gene match: 3. The CDR3 is made up of 13 amino acids. CDR3 nucleotides: TGTGCCAGCAGTCCACGGGGGGCCTACGAGCAGTACTTC. Translating gives CASSPRGAYEQYF.

The chain links TRBV2 to TRBJ1-4; perhaps TRBD1 as D (6 bases). The germline CDR1 and CDR2 sequences are SNHLY and FYNNEI. This CDR3 region has 13 residues. The ends were cut back, 7 bases at V and 6 bases at J, with 12 bases in the middle. The CDR3, as DNA: TGTGCCAGCATCCGACAGGTTGATGAAAAACTGTTTTTT. Translating it yields CASIRQVDEKLFF.

In its sample, this clone was seen a few times. The V gene is TRBV6-6, the J gene TRBJ1-1; TRBD1 might be the D (6 bases). V gave up 4 bases and J gave up 0 bases, with 12 bases separating them. The CDR3 sequence is 15 residues long. Germline CDR1 and CDR2: MNHNY and SVGAGI (reference sequence). The DNA of the CDR3 is TGTGCCAGCAGTTGGACAGCGAACATGAACACTGAAGCTTTCTTT. Translation gives CASSWTANMNTEAFF.

The chain carries TRBV6-5 and TRBJ1-1, with D perhaps matching TRBD1 (6 bases). V was trimmed by 6 bases and J by 1 base, leaving 12 bases between them. Germline V lookup: CDR1 MNHEY, CDR2 SVGAGI. This CDR3 is built from 14 residues. The CDR3 DNA reads as TGTGCCAGCAGCTGGGGACACGAGAACACTGAAGCTTTCTTT. Amino acids: CASSWGHENTEAFF.

J is TRBJ2-7 and V is TRBV5-1, with TRBD1 matching 12 bases. With 3 bases clipped from V and 8 bases from J, the junction kept 6 bases outside the gene matches. CDR3 length: 14 residues. Germline V lookup: CDR1 SGHRS, CDR2 YFSETQ. CDR3 nucleotides: TGCGCCAGCAGCTATGAGGGACAGGGGGCAAAGCAGTACTTC. This codes for CASSYEGQGAKQYF.